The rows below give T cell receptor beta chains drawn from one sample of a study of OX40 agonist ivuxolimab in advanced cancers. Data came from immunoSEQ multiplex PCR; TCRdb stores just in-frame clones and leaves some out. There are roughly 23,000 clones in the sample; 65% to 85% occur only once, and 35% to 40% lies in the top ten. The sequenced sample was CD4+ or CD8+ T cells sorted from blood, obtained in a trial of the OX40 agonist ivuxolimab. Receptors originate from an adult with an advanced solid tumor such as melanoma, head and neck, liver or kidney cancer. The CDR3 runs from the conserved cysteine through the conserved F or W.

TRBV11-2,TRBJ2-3,CASSVRKDTQYF
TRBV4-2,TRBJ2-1,CASSQTRRALNNEQFF
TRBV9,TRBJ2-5,CASSVAGTGGETQYF
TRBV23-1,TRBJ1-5,CASSRTLLQGAIGYSNQPQHF
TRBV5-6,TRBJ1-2,CASSLELERHF
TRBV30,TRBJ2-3,CAWSREGGDTQYF
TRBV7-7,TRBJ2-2,CASSRTLPGELFF
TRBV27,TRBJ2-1,CASSSGTGPYNEQFF
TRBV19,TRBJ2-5,CASSAVPRAKTQYF
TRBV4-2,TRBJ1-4,CASSLAHNEKLFF
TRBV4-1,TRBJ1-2,CASSQAVDRGPTF
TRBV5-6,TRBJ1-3,CASKAWGDTIYF
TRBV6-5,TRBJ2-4,CASRATGSKNIQYF
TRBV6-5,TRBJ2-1,CASSLQQGGTYNEQFF
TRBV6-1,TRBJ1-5,CASRVSSDSNQPQHF
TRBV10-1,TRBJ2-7,CASSTGTYEQYF
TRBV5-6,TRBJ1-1,CASSWQGTEAFF
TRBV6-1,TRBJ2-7,CASSEGGNSYEQYF
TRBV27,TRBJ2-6,CASSLSRRANVLTF
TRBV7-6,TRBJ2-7,CASSLSPGTENEQYF
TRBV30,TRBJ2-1,CAWTDGIGGINEQFF
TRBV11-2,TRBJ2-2,CASSLLSTGELFF
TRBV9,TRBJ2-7,CASSRDGTGQYEQYF
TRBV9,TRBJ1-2,CASSGLGTGNYGYTF
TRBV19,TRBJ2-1,CASSIRDSYNEQFF
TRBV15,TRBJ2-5,CATSVDRQGAETQYF
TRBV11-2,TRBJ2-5,CASSFLQETQYF
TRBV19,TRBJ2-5,CASSLDGEETQYF
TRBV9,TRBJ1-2,CASKGGNYGYTF
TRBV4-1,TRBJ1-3,CASSHLDNSGNTIYF
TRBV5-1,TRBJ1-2,CASSNTTGLHYTF
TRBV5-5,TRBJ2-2,CASSSDIRGGRVGELFF
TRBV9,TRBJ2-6,CASSVGVRGANVLTF
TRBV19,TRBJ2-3,CASSIGGTSTDTQYF
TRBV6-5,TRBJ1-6,CASSTGQHNSPLHF
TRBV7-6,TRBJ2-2,CASSLVSGGVHGELFF
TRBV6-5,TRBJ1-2,CASSYIGTGNYGYTF
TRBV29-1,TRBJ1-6,CSVRDRDSPLHF
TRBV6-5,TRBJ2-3,CASSFREDTDTQYF
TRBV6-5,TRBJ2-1,CASSPRGGLYNEQFF
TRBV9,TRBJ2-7,CASSVAPGLSYEQYF
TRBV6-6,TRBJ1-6,CASSTGQNNSPLHF
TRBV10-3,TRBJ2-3,CAISEPSTSGRAYGTDTQYF
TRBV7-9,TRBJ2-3,CASSPKEMRDTQYF
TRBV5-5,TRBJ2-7,CASSLADYEQYF
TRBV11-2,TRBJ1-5,CASSLDRNQPQHF
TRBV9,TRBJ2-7,CASSEPPGAEFREQYF
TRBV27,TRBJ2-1,CASSSASRVNEQFF
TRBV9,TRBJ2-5,CASSVGGNQETQYF
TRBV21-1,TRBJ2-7,CASSKVKDGPLEQYF